Following are 20 T cell receptor beta chains from one sample sequenced in a study of T cell repertoires in cytomegalovirus infection. TCRdb reprocessed the reads with MiXCR, giving one entry per CDR3 protein. The sample lists roughly 630,000 distinct CDR3 sequences, approximately 24% occurring once. Sequenced: CD8+ T cells from PBMCs. Source of these receptors: a human donor in good health (CMV status not recorded). Some clones in this sample may be carry-over from other donors' samples.

This clonotype was found a few times. The V call is TRBV20-1, the J call TRBJ2-7; 7 bases align to TRBD2. The germline gives CDR1 DFQATT, CDR2 SNEGSKA (reference sequence). V lost 0 bases, J lost 2 bases, and 13 bases stayed unmatched. The CDR3 has 17 residues. The CDR3 loop is CSARDLRSTSAPYEQYF. Written as DNA, the CDR3 is TGCAGTGCTAGAGATCTAAGGTCAACTAGCGCTCCCTACGAGCAGTACTTC.

The rearrangement uses TRBV6-1 and TRBJ2-3; D is undetermined. Looked up from germline, CDR1 is MNHNS and CDR2 is SASEGT. V lost 5 bases to trimming and J lost 4 bases, with 13 bases between them. The CDR3 is 14 residues long. CDR3 in amino acids: CASSHTAPPDTQYF. The CDR3 nucleotides are TGTGCCAGCAGTCATACGGCCCCCCCAGATACGCAGTATTTT.

This clonotype appeared many times. V is TRBV6-1 and J is TRBJ2-3; D is perhaps TRBD1 or TRBD2 (6 bases each). V was pared by 6 bases and J by 0 bases, with 19 bases between. Germline CDR1 reads MNHNS; CDR2 reads SASEGT. The CDR3 has 17 residues. CDR3 residues: CASRGGLGARSTDTQYF. The CDR3 coding sequence is TGTGCCAGCAGGGGGGGCCTCGGGGCGCGAAGCACAGATACGCAGTATTTT.

V gene TRBV11-2 combines with J gene TRBJ2-2, with 12 bases fitting TRBD1. CDR1 SGHAT and CDR2 FQNNGV come from the germline V gene. After removal of 1 base from V and 3 bases from J, the junction contained 3 bases not matched to a gene. There are 17 residues in the CDR3. The CDR3 protein is CASSLGGQGAYTGELFF. CDR3 DNA: TGTGCCAGCAGCTTAGGGGGACAGGGGGCGTACACCGGGGAGCTGTTTTTT.

The V gene is TRBV20-1, the J gene TRBJ2-7; TRBD1 is a possible D gene (5 bases). V was shortened by 3 bases and J by 3 bases, with 15 bases between the two germline ends. The germline V gene has CDR1 DFQATT and CDR2 SNEGSKA (reference sequence). The CDR3 contains 14 residues. The CDR3 sequence is CSASSIVGLYEQYF. CDR3 sequence (DNA): TGCAGTGCTAGCTCCATCGTGGGGCTCTACGAGCAGTACTTC.

This clonotype appeared many times. The rearrangement uses TRBV7-9 and TRBJ1-2, with 8 bases lining up with TRBD1. The CDR3 runs to 18 residues. The junction had 14 bases not matched to a gene; V was cut back by 1 base and J by 4 bases. Germline values: CDR1 SEHNR, CDR2 FQNEAQ (reference sequence). DNA for the CDR3: TGTGCCAGCAGCTTAGACCGGACCGGGCAGGGGGCATCCTATGGCTACACCTTC. Amino acids: CASSLDRTGQGASYGYTF.

J is TRBJ1-2 and V is TRBV5-5; 7 nucleotides line up with TRBD1. The CDR3 spans 15 residues. The trim removed 3 bases at V and 4 bases at J, leaving 9 bases unmatched. Germline CDR1 reads SGHKS; CDR2 reads YYEKEE (reference sequence). CDR3 in amino acids: CASSSPQTGPYGYTF. CDR3 nucleotides: TGTGCCAGCAGCTCACCTCAGACAGGGCCCTATGGCTACACCTTC.

V and J are TRBV29-1 and TRBJ2-1; D remains ambiguous. The V gene's germline CDR1 is SQVTM and CDR2 ANQGSEA. The CDR3 consists of 13 residues. V was clipped by 5 bases and J by 2 bases, with 10 bases between them. CDR3: CSVFGSTYNEQFF. CDR3 coding DNA: TGCAGCGTTTTCGGGTCTACCTACAATGAGCAGTTCTTC.

CDR3 bases: TGTGCCAGCAGTTTAGACCGTTACGACAGCCCCGGGACTAAGGAGCAGTACTTC. The encoded protein is CASSLDRYDSPGTKEQYF. This chain uses TRBV12-3 or TRBV12-4 with TRBJ2-7, with TRBD2 matching over 7 bases. Losses at the gene ends were 1 base for V and 7 bases for J; bases not matched to a gene: 19. The CDR3 extends over 18 amino acids.

The chain recombines TRBV20-1 with TRBJ1-1, with 7 bases lining up with TRBD1. The CDR3 totals 16 residues. J lost 1 base, V lost 6 bases, and 14 bases had no gene match. Germline values: CDR1 DFQATT, CDR2 SNEGSKA (reference sequence). CDR3 residues: CSAPDTRTGKNTEAFF. For the CDR3, the DNA is TGCAGTGCCCCCGATACCAGGACAGGCAAGAACACTGAAGCTTTCTTT.

This clonotype occurred many times. The chain has TRBV12-3 or TRBV12-4 and TRBJ2-1, with TRBD2 identical over 7 bases. Trimming at V came to 7 bases and at J to 8 bases, leaving 17 bases not matched to a gene. This CDR3 is 16 amino acids long. CDR3 nucleotide sequence: TGTGCCAGCACCTCGACCTTGATTCGCGCGGGGGATGAGCAGTTCTTC. Translation: CASTSTLIRAGDEQFF.

The table lists this clonotype with many counts. The chain employs TRBV7-8 and TRBJ2-3; D possibly corresponds to TRBD1 (6 bases). This CDR3 has 14 amino acids. Deletions cut 5 bases from V and 6 bases from J, with 15 bases between. Per germline, CDR1 SGHVS and CDR2 FQNEAQ. Here the CDR3 reads CASSEATGWDTQYF. DNA for the CDR3: TGTGCCAGCAGCGAAGCTACAGGGTGGGATACGCAGTATTTT.

To note about this clonotype: This could be a read error, since a much larger clone is one nucleotide away. The chain has TRBV7-6 and TRBJ2-1; D is ambiguous. The CDR3 has 12 amino acids. Germline V gives CDR1 SGHVS, CDR2 FNYEAQ. CDR3 region: CAGSLEREEQFF. CDR3 nucleotide sequence: TGTGCCGGCAGCTTAGAGCGCGAAGAGCAGTTCTTC. Drawing the rest from reference TRBV7-6 and TRBJ2-1, the complete variable domain is GAGVSQSPRYKVTKRGQDVALRCDPISGHVSLYWYRQALGQGPEFLTYFNYEAQQDKSGLPNDRFSAERPEGSISTLTIQRTEQRDSAMYRCAGSLEREEQFFGPGTRLTVL.

The chain combines TRBV27 with TRBJ1-2; 7 bases fit TRBD1. The CDR3 extends over 14 amino acids. The trim removed 4 bases at V and 4 bases at J, leaving 6 bases unmatched. Germline V lookup: CDR1 MNHEY, CDR2 SMNVEV (reference sequence). The chain's CDR3 is CASSSRTGFYGYTF. The DNA for the CDR3 is TGTGCCAGCAGTTCGCGGACAGGCTTCTATGGCTACACCTTC.

This chain uses TRBV6-8 with TRBJ2-7, with 8 nucleotides matching TRBD2. The V gene end was trimmed by 6 bases and the J gene end by 3 bases; junction bases not matched to a gene: 10. Germline lookup yields CDR1 MNHGY and CDR2 SAAAGT. The CDR3 loop spans 15 amino acids. The CDR3 sequence: CASSFDGLALYEQYV. The CDR3 DNA reads as TGTGCCAGCAGCTTTGACGGACTAGCCCTCTACGAGCAGTACGTC.

To note about this clonotype: With a much larger clone just one base away, this may be a read error. The chain couples TRBV27 to TRBJ2-3; D might be TRBD2 (7 bases). The CDR3 extends over 16 amino acids. Germline V lookup: CDR1 MNHEY, CDR2 SMNVEV (reference sequence). Deletions cut 4 bases from V and 4 bases from J, with 18 bases between. CDR3 coding DNA: TGTGCCAGCAGTTCCCTTGGGGGGGCTAGCGCAGATACGCAGTATTTT. Translating it yields CASSSLGGASADTQYF.

This clonotype was seen more than once but under ten times. The rearrangement links TRBV7-9 to TRBJ1-6; D gene ambiguous. Trimming removed 7 bases at V and 2 bases at J, with 6 bases between. Germline V gene lookup returns CDR1 SEHNR and CDR2 FQNEAQ (reference sequence). The CDR3 covers 13 residues. DNA for the CDR3: TGTGCCAGCACTGGAGCCTATAATTCACCCCTCCACTTT. Amino acid sequence: CASTGAYNSPLHF.

This chain joins TRBV3-1 and TRBJ2-7; D may be TRBD2 (6 bases). Germline V gives CDR1 LGHDT, CDR2 YNNKEL (reference sequence). Trimming cost V 3 bases and J 3 bases, with 15 bases left between them. CDR3 length: 15 amino acids. The CDR3 sequence is CASSHPRRGRYEQYF. CDR3 sequence (DNA): TGTGCCAGCAGCCACCCTCGGAGGGGTCGCTACGAGCAGTACTTC.

The V gene is TRBV12-3 or TRBV12-4, the J gene TRBJ1-1; D uncertain. Trimming removed 4 bases from V and 0 bases from J, with 12 bases in between. There are 15 residues in the CDR3. The CDR3 DNA is TGTGCCAGCAGTTCGATCGCGGAAATGAACACTGAAGCTTTCTTT. It specifies CASSSIAEMNTEAFF.

The chain uses TRBV20-1 and TRBJ1-1; D not resolved. Germline CDR1 DFQATT, CDR2 SNEGSKA (reference sequence). The germline V and J ends were trimmed by 0 bases and 5 bases, with 10 bases remaining between them. The CDR3 runs 13 residues. This CDR3 is CSARDELGTEAFF. CDR3 bases: TGCAGTGCTAGAGATGAGTTAGGGACTGAAGCTTTCTTT.